The text below deals with one T cell receptor (beta chain). Antigen unknown. This record comes from a study of early T cells in non-severe SARS-CoV-2 infection. At the level of the study: The sequenced material was bulk RNA from unsorted whole blood, and its chains were unpaired. Study-wide points: Database matching using VDJdb favored anti-spike CD8 responses, with private and CD4 specificities left missing.

The trim removed 4 bases at V and 0 bases at J, leaving 10 bases unmatched. The CDR3 contains 18 residues. Germline V gene sequence: CDR1 DFQATT, CDR2 SNEGSKA (reference sequence). Individually, cDNA molecules had unique molecular identifiers attached to them. TCRdb re-analysed the 5' RACE reads in MiXCR, keeping a single row per CDR3 protein. This sample carries tens of thousands of distinct CDR3 sequences, around an eighth of them seen once, and the ten largest clones take roughly 7%. The TCR comes from an adult who was a healthcare worker with PCR-confirmed SARS-CoV-2 infection or an uninfected control (not recorded which). The rearrangement uses TRBV20-1 and TRBJ2-7; 15 nucleotides match TRBD2. Sequencing was carried out using whole blood. The CDR3 sequence: CSATGLAGGSGYSYEQYF. DNA of the CDR3: TGCAGTGCTACCGGACTAGCGGGAGGGAGTGGTTACTCCTACGAGCAGTACTTC.